Presented here are 29 T cell receptor beta chains from one specimen sequenced in a study of OX40 agonist ivuxolimab in advanced cancers. Sequenced by immunoSEQ multiplex PCR; TCRdb stores in-frame clones only, minus some. The table has 65,000 or so clones, approximately 85% seen once. Sequenced material: CD4+ or CD8+ T cells sorted from blood, taken in a trial of the OX40 agonist ivuxolimab. The receptor source for this set is an adult with an advanced solid tumor such as melanoma, head and neck, liver or kidney cancer.

This sequence joins TRBV6-6 and TRBJ1-1; 7 bases fit TRBD1. After removal of 2 bases from V and 1 base from J, the junction contained 1 base not matched to a gene. Germline V gene data show CDR1 as MNHNY and CDR2 as SVGAGI (reference sequence). The CDR3 spans 14 residues. CDR3: CASSYRQGNTEAFF. The CDR3 nucleotides read TGTGCCAGCAGTTACCGACAGGGGAACACTGAAGCTTTCTTT.

J is TRBJ1-4 and V is TRBV28; 8 bases are a match to TRBD1. The V segment lost 5 bases and the J segment 7 bases; nucleotides outside the gene matches: 9. The germline CDR1 and CDR2 sequences are MDHEN and SYDVKM. The CDR3 runs to 15 residues. This chain's CDR3 is CASSQPLQGGEKLFF. For the CDR3, the DNA is TGTGCCAGCAGTCAACCTTTACAGGGGGGTGAAAAACTGTTTTTT. Complete variable domain (other parts from reference TRBV28 and TRBJ1-4): DVKVTQSSRYLVKRTGEKVFLECVQDMDHENMFWYRQDPGLGLRLIYFSYDVKMKEKGDIPEGYSVSREKKERFSLILESASTNQTSMYLCASSQPLQGGEKLFFGSGTQLSVL.

The chain is built from TRBV27 and TRBJ2-6; D ambiguous. Per germline, CDR1 MNHEY and CDR2 SMNVEV (reference sequence). The CDR3 totals 13 residues. Between the trimmed V and J ends, which lost 8 bases and 1 base, there was a span of 6 bases. The CDR3 DNA reads as TGTGCCAGCGGCGCTTCTGGGGCCAACGTCCTGACTTTC. This encodes CASGASGANVLTF. Combining the CDR3 with reference TRBV27 and TRBJ2-6 gives the whole variable domain EAQVTQNPRYLITVTGKKLTVTCSQNMNHEYMSWYRQDPGLGLRQIYYSMNVEVTDKGDVPEGYKVSRKEKRNFPLILESPSPNQTSLYFCASGASGANVLTFGAGSRLTVL.

The chain links TRBV27 to TRBJ1-6, with D perhaps matching TRBD1 (5 bases). The CDR3 extends over 19 amino acids. V lost 8 bases, J lost 0 bases, and 23 bases lay in between. Germline-derived CDR1 and CDR2 are MNHEY and SMNVEV (reference sequence). The CDR3 is CASQTQGGLGPSYNSPLHF. The CDR3, as DNA: TGTGCCAGCCAGACTCAGGGTGGGTTAGGGCCCTCCTATAATTCACCCCTCCACTTT.

J is TRBJ2-1 and V is TRBV11-3, with D maybe TRBD2 (6 bases). The CDR3 runs to 19 residues. From germline, CDR1 is SGHNT and CDR2 YENEEA. V was trimmed by 3 bases and J by 0 bases, leaving 21 bases between them. The CDR3 nucleotides are TGTGCCAGCAGCTTCTCCCCTGGCGGACGGGGGAGCTCCTACAATGAGCAGTTCTTC. It translates to CASSFSPGGRGSSYNEQFF.

Remarks on this clone: At one boundary the junction diverges from the germline segment, which might be a read error. The rearrangement uses TRBV6-1 and TRBJ2-7, with D unclear. The CDR3 has 15 amino acids. Per the germline V gene, CDR1 is MNHNS and CDR2 is SASEGT. CDR3 loop: CAISEATTKSYEQYF. The CDR3 DNA is TGTGCCATCAGTGAGGCAACAACTAAATCCTACGAGCAGTACTTC.

The chain recombines TRBV6-5 with TRBJ2-7; D not certain. Germline CDR1 MNHEY, CDR2 SVGAGI. CDR3 length: 14 amino acids. Trimming removed 0 bases at V and 0 bases at J, with 6 bases between. CDR3 sequence reads: CASSYSPASYEQYF. Here the CDR3 DNA reads TGTGCCAGCAGTTACTCGCCAGCCTCCTACGAGCAGTACTTC.

The gene calls are TRBV7-2 and TRBJ2-3; D not resolved. The CDR3 is made up of 16 amino acids. The V gene's germline CDR1 is SGHTA and CDR2 FQGNSA. V shed 1 base and J shed 1 base, with 12 bases lying between them. The CDR3 is CASSLEFGYGTDTQYF. DNA for the CDR3: TGTGCCAGCAGCTTAGAGTTTGGTTATGGCACAGATACGCAGTATTTT. Filled out from reference TRBV7-2 and TRBJ2-3, the complete variable domain reads GAGVSQSPSNKVTEKGKDVELRCDPISGHTALYWYRQSLGQGLEFLIYFQGNSAPDKSGLPSDRFSAERTGGSVSTLTIQRTQQEDSAVYLCASSLEFGYGTDTQYFGPGTRLTVL.

This clone appeared a single time. The chain has TRBV28 and TRBJ2-5; D is ambiguous. Germline lookup yields CDR1 MDHEN and CDR2 SYDVKM. The germline V and J ends were trimmed by 10 bases and 2 bases, with 11 bases remaining between them. CDR3 length: 12 residues. The CDR3 is CATFRGQETQYF. CDR3 nucleotides: TGTGCCACCTTCAGAGGACAAGAGACCCAGTACTTC.

The V gene is TRBV5-5, the J gene TRBJ2-1; weak D call: TRBD1 (6 bases). The CDR3 spans 15 residues. Looked up from germline, CDR1 is SGHKS and CDR2 is YYEKEE (reference sequence). Trimming pared 2 bases from V and 6 bases from J, leaving 15 bases between. CDR3 region: CASSLQGYEVNEQFF. The CDR3 nucleotides are TGTGCCAGCAGCTTACAGGGTTATGAGGTCAATGAGCAGTTCTTC.

The genes are TRBV11-2 and TRBJ2-1; 11 bases line up with TRBD1. V lost 5 bases and J lost 7; bases outside the gene matches: 7. The CDR3 has 15 amino acids. Germline V lookup: CDR1 SGHAT, CDR2 FQNNGV. CDR3 in amino acids: CASSTRTGGRNEQFF. CDR3 DNA sequence: TGTGCCAGCAGCACGCGGACAGGGGGCAGGAATGAGCAGTTCTTC.

This chain uses TRBV11-2 with TRBJ2-1; D not certain. Germline CDR1 is SGHAT and CDR2 is FQNNGV. The CDR3 runs to 12 residues. Between the trimmed V and J ends, which lost 0 bases and 7 bases, there was a span of 4 bases. DNA of the CDR3: TGTGCCAGCAGCTTAGAAGCAAATGAGCAGTTCTTC. This sequence encodes CASSLEANEQFF.

The chain links TRBV5-6 to TRBJ1-5; a possible D gene is TRBD1 (6 bases). The germline V and J ends were trimmed by 1 base and 3 bases, with 14 bases remaining between them. Germline loops: CDR1 SGHDT, CDR2 YYEEEE. The CDR3 runs 16 residues. The CDR3, as DNA: TGTGCCAGCAGCTTGTTCTGGGACACTTTCAATCAGCCCCAGCATTTT. Residues: CASSLFWDTFNQPQHF.

The rearrangement links TRBV28 to TRBJ1-5; TRBD1 is a possible D gene (6 bases). Germline lookup yields CDR1 MDHEN and CDR2 SYDVKM. With 5 bases removed from V and 6 bases from J, the gap between germline ends came to 29 bases. The CDR3 runs to 19 residues. The CDR3 sequence is CASSIYKTRARGIGQPQHF. CDR3 nucleotides: TGTGCCAGCAGTATATACAAAACACGGGCCAGGGGCATTGGTCAGCCCCAGCATTTT.

This clone was seen once. This chain connects TRBV5-1 to TRBJ2-7, with 14 bases lining up with TRBD2. CDR1 and CDR2 (germline): SGHRS, YFSETQ. This CDR3 is 17 amino acids long. V gave up 3 bases and J gave up 6 bases; unmatched junction bases: 11. The CDR3 nucleotides read TGCGCCAGCAGCTGGGGACTAGCGGGGGCCCTCGGGGGCGAGCAGTACTTC. Its protein is CASSWGLAGALGGEQYF.

The chain has TRBV28 and TRBJ1-2, with D possibly TRBD1 on 5 matching bases. Looked up from germline, CDR1 is MDHEN and CDR2 is SYDVKM. This CDR3 is 14 amino acids long. Trimming removed 8 bases at V and 1 base at J, with 14 bases between. The CDR3 bases are TGTGCCAGCTGTCAGGCGGGGGTTAACTATGGCTACACCTTC. This gives the protein CASCQAGVNYGYTF.

The chain couples TRBV6-6 to TRBJ2-1, with 9 bases fitting TRBD2. Germline CDR1 is MNHNY and CDR2 is SVGAGI (reference sequence). CDR3 length equals 15 residues. Losses at the gene ends were 5 bases for V and 4 bases for J; bases not matched to a gene: 6. As DNA, the CDR3 is TGTGCCAGCAGTACCGGGACTAGCCTATACAATGAGCAGTTCTTC. Translating it yields CASSTGTSLYNEQFF.

The chain links TRBV6-5 to TRBJ2-1; D possibly corresponds to TRBD1 (6 bases). Deletions cut 7 bases from V and 3 bases from J, with 16 bases between. Germline values: CDR1 MNHEY, CDR2 SVGAGI. CDR3 size: 15 residues. The CDR3 protein is CASTPPRGFYNEQFF. The CDR3 nucleotides read TGTGCCAGCACCCCGCCCAGGGGATTCTACAATGAGCAGTTCTTC.

The V gene is TRBV7-8, the J gene TRBJ1-5, with no clear D. The germline V gene encodes CDR1 SGHVS and CDR2 FQNEAQ. The CDR3 length is 13 residues. V lost 0 bases, J lost 5 bases, and 5 bases lay in between. The CDR3 spells CASSLARDQPQHF. Written as DNA, the CDR3 is TGTGCCAGCAGCTTAGCCAGAGATCAGCCCCAGCATTTT. Together with reference TRBV7-8 and TRBJ1-5, the CDR3 gives the full variable domain: GAGVSQSPRYKVAKRGQDVALRCDPISGHVSLFWYQQALGQGPEFLTYFQNEAQLDKSGLPSDRFFAERPEGSVSTLKIQRTQQEDSAVYLCASSLARDQPQHFGDGTRLSIL.

The chain links TRBV6-1 to TRBJ1-3; D gene ambiguous. The V end lost 3 bases, the J end lost 0 bases, and 9 bases lay between the germline ends. CDR3 length: 15 amino acids. Looked up from germline, CDR1 is MNHNS and CDR2 is SASEGT. CDR3 DNA: TGTGCCAGCAGTGAGTACGTCTACTCTGGAAACACCATATATTTT. This codes for CASSEYVYSGNTIYF.

V is TRBV6-5 and J is TRBJ2-1; 10 positions agree with TRBD2. The V segment lost 4 bases and the J segment 3 bases; nucleotides outside the gene matches: 6. Germline lookup yields CDR1 MNHEY and CDR2 SVGAGI. CDR3 size: 16 residues. CDR3 residues: CASSLSAGGLYNEQFF. The CDR3 DNA reads TGTGCCAGCAGTTTATCAGCGGGAGGGCTCTACAATGAGCAGTTCTTC.

The chain couples TRBV5-1 to TRBJ2-2; 13 bases align to TRBD2. V gave up 4 bases and J gave up 5 bases; unmatched junction bases: 5. The CDR3 is made up of 16 amino acids. The germline V gene encodes CDR1 SGHRS and CDR2 YFSETQ. The CDR3 region has the DNA TGCGCCAGCAGCCCACGGACTAGCGGGGGAACCGGGGAGCTGTTTTTT. Its protein is CASSPRTSGGTGELFF.

This chain uses TRBV4-3 with TRBJ1-1; D is unresolved. Between the trimmed V and J ends, which lost 0 bases and 4 bases, there was a span of 12 bases. The CDR3 sequence is 15 residues long. Germline loops: CDR1 LGHNA, CDR2 YSLEER. CDR3 residues: CASSQEEGRGTEAFF. CDR3 DNA sequence: TGCGCCAGCAGCCAAGAGGAGGGTCGGGGCACTGAAGCTTTCTTT.

The CDR3: CASSLRREGRYEQYF. CDR3 sequence (DNA): TGTGCCAGCAGCTTAAGGCGGGAGGGCCGATACGAGCAGTACTTC. This chain uses TRBV11-2 with TRBJ2-7; TRBD2 matches at 9 bases. Germline V gene data show CDR1 as SGHAT and CDR2 as FQNNGV. Germline trimming cut 2 bases from V and 4 bases from J; bases unmatched to any gene: 6. The CDR3 contains 15 residues.

The CDR3 is CSVDSQSSYNEQFF. CDR3 coding DNA: TGCAGCGTTGATAGCCAGAGCTCCTACAATGAGCAGTTCTTC. The chain combines TRBV29-1 with TRBJ2-1; no clear D gene. In germline, CDR1 is SQVTM, CDR2 ANQGSEA. Trimming took off 3 bases at V and 0 bases at J, with 9 bases between the two ends. The CDR3 is 14 residues long.

This clone appeared once. V is TRBV5-1 and J is TRBJ1-1; D is undetermined. The ends were cut back, 1 base at V and 4 bases at J, with 8 bases in the middle. Germline loops: CDR1 SGHRS, CDR2 YFSETQ. The CDR3 covers 13 residues. CDR3: CASSLFGSTEAFF. Written as DNA, the CDR3 is TGCGCCAGCAGCTTGTTTGGTTCCACTGAAGCTTTCTTT.

The chain combines TRBV28 with TRBJ2-6; 8 bases are shared with TRBD2. Germline CDR1 MDHEN, CDR2 SYDVKM. V was pared by 4 bases and J by 4 bases, with 6 bases of the junction left unmatched. The length of the CDR3 is 16 residues. Here the CDR3 DNA reads TGTGCCAGCAGTTCCCCGCAGCGGGGGGGGGCCAACGTCCTGACTTTC. Protein sequence: CASSSPQRGGANVLTF.

The chain has TRBV6-4 and TRBJ2-3, with 7 bases aligning to TRBD2. The CDR3 loop spans 15 amino acids. After removal of 2 bases from V and 2 bases from J, the junction contained 4 bases not matched to a gene. CDR1 is MRHNA, CDR2 SNTAGT, per germline. The CDR3: CASSDGAGATDTQYF. The CDR3 coding sequence is TGTGCCAGCAGTGACGGGGCGGGAGCCACAGATACGCAGTATTTT.

V usage is TRBV5-1 and J usage is TRBJ1-3, with D unclear. Per germline, CDR1 SGHRS and CDR2 YFSETQ. CDR3 length: 16 residues. V shed 0 bases and J shed 0 bases, with 10 bases lying between them. CDR3: CASSLVPESSGNTIYF. The CDR3 nucleotides are TGCGCCAGCAGCTTGGTTCCAGAATCCTCTGGAAACACCATATATTTT.